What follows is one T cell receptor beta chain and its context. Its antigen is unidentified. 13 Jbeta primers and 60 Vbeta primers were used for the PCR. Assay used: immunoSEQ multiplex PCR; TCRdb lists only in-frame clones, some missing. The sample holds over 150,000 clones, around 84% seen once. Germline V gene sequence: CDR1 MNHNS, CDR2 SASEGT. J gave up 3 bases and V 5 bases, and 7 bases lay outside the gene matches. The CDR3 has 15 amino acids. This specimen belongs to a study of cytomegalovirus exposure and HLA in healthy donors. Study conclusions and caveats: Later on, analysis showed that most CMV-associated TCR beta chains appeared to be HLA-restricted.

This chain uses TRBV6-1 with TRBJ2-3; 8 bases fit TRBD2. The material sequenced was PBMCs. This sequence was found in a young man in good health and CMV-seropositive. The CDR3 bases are TGTGCCAGCAGTCCAAGCGGGAGTAGGACAGATACGCAGTATTTT. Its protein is CASSPSGSRTDTQYF.